The 26 T cell receptor beta chains below all came from one sample that was sequenced in a study of tumor-infiltrating lymphocytes in primary liver carcinoma. RNA was extracted from whole blood without cell sorting, alongside germline DNA. Production of TCR beta cDNA used approximately 480 ng total RNA together with a constant-region primer. Libraries covering TCR beta were generated through three nested multiplex PCR rounds (using a slightly modified ARM-PCR). Two initial PCR rounds of about 10 cycles each paired TRBV1-TRBV30 forward primers with a C-beta reverse primer. TCRdb reprocessed the multiplex PCR reads via MiXCR and lists one record per CDR3 protein. Here the sample spans about 200,000 distinct CDR3 sequences, approximately 65% being singletons. Specimen: peripheral blood. These receptors originate from a woman aged 55-70 years with primary liver carcinoma and hepatitis B virus infection.

This clonotype occurred many times. CDR3 DNA: TGTGCCAGCAACCAGCGCCACCAAGAGACCCAGTACTTC. This codes for CASNQRHQETQYF. V usage is TRBV6-2 or TRBV6-3 and J usage is TRBJ2-5, with D unclear. Germline values: CDR1 MNHEY, CDR2 SVGEGT. Trimming shortened V by 7 bases and J by 0 bases, and 9 bases separated the two germline ends. CDR3 length: 13 amino acids.

Points on this clonotype: A read error is likely, as this CDR3 ends without the conserved phenylalanine or tryptophan. The gene calls are TRBV5-1 and TRBJ1-1; TRBD1 agrees at 10 bases. The length of the CDR3 is 15 residues. J lost 11 bases, V lost 4 bases, and 14 bases had no gene match. Per germline, CDR1 SGHRS and CDR2 YFSETQ. The chain's CDR3 is CASSLAGETGGRAFV. The CDR3 DNA sequence: TGCGCCAGCAGCCTGGCCGGTGAGACAGGGGGCCGGGCTTTCGTT.

As regards this clonotype: At one boundary the junction diverges from the germline segment, which might be a read error. This sequence joins TRBV28 and TRBJ1-2; 10 positions agree with TRBD1. CDR3 length: 15 amino acids. The V gene's germline CDR1 is MDHEN and CDR2 SYDVKM. The CDR3: CASSAPGTGEYGYIF. In nucleotides, the CDR3 is TGTGCCAGCAGCGCCCCCGGGACAGGGGAATATGGCTACATCTTC.

A word on this clonotype: Mismatch with germline at one junction end may stem from a read error. This chain connects TRBV11-2 to TRBJ2-3; 10 nucleotides agree with TRBD2. CDR3 length: 16 residues. Germline loops: CDR1 SGHAT, CDR2 FQNNGV. The CDR3 sequence: CPSSPSFSGRADTKYF. Written as DNA, the CDR3 is TGTCCCAGCAGCCCTAGTTTCAGCGGGAGGGCCGATACGAAGTATTTT.

The chain couples TRBV5-1 to TRBJ1-3; D unclear. Per germline, CDR1 SGHRS and CDR2 YFSETQ. Trimming took 0 bases from V and 4 from J, leaving 14 bases between them. This CDR3 region has 16 residues. CDR3 amino acids: CASSLAGRMYGNTIYF. The CDR3 DNA sequence: TGCGCCAGCAGCTTGGCCGGCAGGATGTACGGAAACACCATATATTTT. The complete variable domain, with remaining parts taken from reference TRBV5-1 and TRBJ1-3, reads KAGVTQTPRYLIKTRGQQVTLSCSPISGHRSVSWYQQTPGQGLQFLFEYFSETQRNKGNFPGRFSGRQFSNSRSEMNVSTLELGDSALYLCASSLAGRMYGNTIYFGEGSWLTVV.

This clonotype was recorded many times. The genes are TRBV4-2 and TRBJ2-4; 12 bases fit TRBD2. The CDR3 covers 17 residues. Per the germline V gene, CDR1 is LGHNA and CDR2 is YNFKEQ. The V segment lost 2 bases and the J segment 5 bases; nucleotides outside the gene matches: 7. Written as DNA, the CDR3 is TGTGCCAGCAGCCAACTAGCGGGAGGGCCGGGGGAAAACATTCAGTACTTC. Protein product: CASSQLAGGPGENIQYF.

In this sample, this clonotype turned up many times. V is TRBV29-1 and J is TRBJ2-3, with 7 bases aligning to TRBD2. The CDR3 is 15 residues long. V was pared by 4 bases and J by 6 bases, with 13 bases of the junction left unmatched. Per germline, CDR1 SQVTM and CDR2 ANQGSEA. CDR3 sequence: CSVAFMAGVVDTQYF. The CDR3 region has the DNA TGCAGCGTTGCTTTTATGGCGGGAGTTGTGGATACGCAGTATTTT.

This clonotype was observed a handful of times. The gene calls are TRBV7-9 and TRBJ2-1, with D hard to call. Trimming pared 5 bases from V and 2 bases from J, leaving 10 bases between. Germline loops: CDR1 SEHNR, CDR2 FQNEAQ (reference sequence). The CDR3 is 14 amino acids. The CDR3 is CASSPPEPYNEQFF. The DNA of the CDR3 is TGTGCCAGCAGCCCACCAGAACCCTACAATGAGCAGTTCTTC.

Comment on this clonotype: This may be a read error, as it is one base from a much larger clone. This rearrangement joins TRBV10-3 to TRBJ2-7; no definite D call. Trimming removed 4 bases from V and 2 bases from J, with 6 bases in between. Germline lookup yields CDR1 ENHRY and CDR2 SYGVKD. The CDR3 has 12 amino acids. Written as DNA, the CDR3 is TGTGCCATCAGTGCGGGTCCCTACGAGCAGTACTTC. Translation gives CAISAGPYEQYF.

A note on this clonotype: Since no conserved phenylalanine or tryptophan closes the CDR3, a read error is the likely cause. The chain uses TRBV10-1 and TRBJ2-1; D may correspond to TRBD1 or TRBD2 (5 bases each). V gave up 5 bases and J gave up 10 bases, with 15 bases separating them. Germline V CDR1 and CDR2: WNHNN, SYGVQD (reference sequence). CDR3 size: 13 residues. CDR3 in DNA: TGCGCCAGCAGTTCGAGGGGCCGGAACGAGCAGTTCATC. This codes for CASSSRGRNEQFI.

This clonotype was seen many times. The rearrangement uses TRBV29-1 and TRBJ2-3, with unresolved D. This CDR3 has 13 residues. From germline, CDR1 is SQVTM and CDR2 ANQGSEA. Trimming pared 4 bases from V and 2 bases from J, leaving 10 bases between. The CDR3: CSVVGRLTDTQYF. Written as DNA, the CDR3 is TGCAGCGTTGTGGGCAGGCTCACAGATACGCAGTATTTT.

This clonotype was seen ten or more times. The chain links TRBV12-3 or TRBV12-4 to TRBJ2-1; D is ambiguous. V was trimmed by 4 bases and J by 8 bases, leaving 6 bases between them. The CDR3 has 11 amino acids. The DNA of the CDR3 is TGTGCCAGCAGTTCCCCGGATGAGCAGTTCTTC. It encodes CASSSPDEQFF.

Regarding this clonotype: This sequence may be a read error, since a much larger clone differs from it by one base. The rearrangement uses TRBV6-5 and TRBJ2-7; perhaps TRBD2 as D (5 bases). The germline CDR1 and CDR2 sequences are MNHEY and SVGAGI. The CDR3 has 16 residues. CDR3 sequence reads: CASSDYGRGKSYEQHF. DNA for the CDR3: TGTGCCAGCAGTGACTACGGACGTGGAAAATCCTACGAGCAGCACTTC.

The chain combines TRBV20-1 with TRBJ2-4; 7 bases map to TRBD2. Losses at the gene ends were 7 bases for V and 0 bases for J; bases not matched to a gene: 6. From germline, CDR1 is DFQATT and CDR2 SNEGSKA (reference sequence). The CDR3 is made up of 14 amino acids. The chain's CDR3 is CSEGASGAKNIQYF. DNA of the CDR3: TGCAGTGAAGGAGCTAGCGGAGCCAAAAACATTCAGTACTTC.

In regard to this clonotype: This may stem from a read error, because a much larger clone lies one nucleotide away. This sequence joins TRBV10-2 and TRBJ2-1; TRBD2 aligns across 9 bases. This CDR3 has 14 amino acids. Trimming took 4 bases from V and 6 from J; bases not matched to a gene: 4. Germline CDR1 is WSHSY and CDR2 is SAAADI. The CDR3 loop is CASSGREGFNEQFF. In DNA form, the CDR3 reads TGCGCCAGCAGTGGGCGGGAGGGCTTCAATGAGCAGTTCTTC.

This clonotype was found many times. The V call is TRBV29-1, the J call TRBJ2-7; tentatively, D is TRBD2 (7 bases). V was trimmed by 4 bases and J by 5 bases, leaving 12 bases between them. This CDR3 has 12 residues. The V gene's germline CDR1 is SQVTM and CDR2 ANQGSEA. This CDR3 is CSVGGGGNEQYF. CDR3 DNA: TGCAGCGTTGGGGGAGGGGGGAACGAGCAGTACTTC.

The chain recombines TRBV7-3 with TRBJ2-7; D unresolved. Germline V gene lookup returns CDR1 SGHTA and CDR2 FQGTGA. The CDR3 totals 13 residues. V dropped 2 bases and J dropped 7 bases, with 12 bases sitting between them. CDR3 in DNA: TGTGCCAGCAGCTTAGCTCAGAGACTTGAGCAGTACTTC. It specifies CASSLAQRLEQYF.

This clonotype was picked up many times. The genes are TRBV6-2 or TRBV6-3 and TRBJ2-2, with 13 bases that match TRBD2. Germline CDR1 and CDR2: MNHEY and SVGEGT. The CDR3 sequence is 17 residues long. The trim removed 8 bases at V and 6 bases at J, leaving 12 bases unmatched. This CDR3 is CASVPGGLAGFPGELFF. The DNA of the CDR3 is TGTGCCAGCGTTCCAGGGGGACTAGCGGGATTCCCCGGGGAGCTGTTTTTT.

Comments on this clonotype: The missing conserved phenylalanine or tryptophan at the end of this CDR3 makes a read error likely. The chain employs TRBV11-2 and TRBJ2-5; D possibly corresponds to TRBD2 (5 bases). Germline V CDR1 and CDR2: SGHAT, FQNNGV. The ends were cut back, 1 base at V and 6 bases at J, with 15 bases in the middle. The CDR3 has 15 amino acids. The CDR3 sequence is CASSLAPRTGKTQYL. The CDR3 nucleotides read TGTGCCAGCAGCTTAGCCCCTAGGACCGGGAAGACCCAGTACCTT.

V is TRBV30 and J is TRBJ1-1, with D perhaps TRBD1 (5 bases). Trimming left V 4 bases short and J 7 bases short, with 16 bases between. CDR1 and CDR2 (germline): GTSNPN, SVGIG (reference sequence). This CDR3 is 13 amino acids long. The CDR3 DNA is TGTGCCTGGACGTGGGGGAGGAAAGTTGAAGCTTTCTTT. This codes for CAWTWGRKVEAFF.

On this clonotype itself: A junction boundary mismatches the germline segment, possibly from a read error. The chain has TRBV11-2 and TRBJ1-4; D is undetermined. Germline V CDR1 and CDR2: SGHAT, FQNNGV. The CDR3 covers 11 residues. The CDR3 is CDSSLNEKLSF. The CDR3 region has the DNA TGTGACAGCAGCCTTAATGAAAAACTGTCTTTT.

With respect to this clonotype: At one end the junction does not follow the germline gene, possibly because of a read error. The chain has TRBV4-2 and TRBJ2-1; 7 bases line up with TRBD2. Germline V gives CDR1 LGHNA, CDR2 YNFKEQ. CDR3 size: 15 residues. As DNA, the CDR3 is TGTGCTAGCAGCCTGGCTAGCGGAATCTACATTGAGCAGTTCTTC. Translation gives CASSLASGIYIEQFF.

The rearrangement uses TRBV24-1 and TRBJ2-1; maybe TRBD1 (6 bases). Germline loops: CDR1 KGHDR, CDR2 SFDVKD. Trimming removed 3 bases from V and 4 bases from J, with 12 bases in between. This CDR3 is built from 15 residues. CDR3 in amino acids: CATSDPSRGYNEQFF. CDR3 nucleotide sequence: TGTGCCACCAGTGATCCTAGCAGGGGTTACAATGAGCAGTTCTTC.

Details on this clonotype: This could be a read error, since a much larger clone is one nucleotide away. The J gene is TRBJ2-7, the V gene TRBV5-4, with D perhaps matching TRBD1 (6 bases). Germline-derived CDR1 and CDR2 are SGHNT and YYREEE (reference sequence). The CDR3 covers 15 residues. Trimming stripped 4 bases from V and 1 base from J, with 15 bases between. This CDR3 reads CASSGDRDNSYEQYF. The CDR3 nucleotides are TGTGCCAGCAGCGGGGACCGGGACAATTCCTACGAGCAGTACTTC.

The chain employs TRBV29-1 and TRBJ1-1, with D maybe TRBD1 (6 bases). There are 14 residues in the CDR3. Germline CDR1 is SQVTM and CDR2 is ANQGSEA. Here the CDR3 reads CSVLLLQGRSEAFF. In DNA form, the CDR3 reads TGCAGTGTTCTACTCCTCCAGGGGAGGAGTGAAGCTTTCTTT.

A single count supports this clonotype. The gene calls are TRBV28 and TRBJ1-2; no firm D call. The CDR3 is 14 residues long. V lost 9 bases and J lost 6, with 20 bases in between. Per the germline V gene, CDR1 is MDHEN and CDR2 is SYDVKM. This CDR3 is CASSTLDGKDGYTF. In DNA, the CDR3 is TGTGCCAGTAGCACCCTAGACGGGAAGGATGGCTACACCTTC.